Following are 23 T cell receptor beta chains from one sample sequenced in a study of early T cells in non-severe SARS-CoV-2 infection. TCRdb passed the 5' RACE reads through MiXCR, listing each CDR3 protein once. Of roughly 97,000 distinct CDR3 sequences in the sample, about 11% were seen once. The sequencing used whole blood, collected at baseline. These receptors were taken from an adult who was a healthcare worker with PCR-confirmed SARS-CoV-2 infection or an uninfected control (not recorded which).

This clonotype was seen many times. The rearrangement joins TRBV19 to TRBJ1-5; 11 bases line up with TRBD1. The CDR3 is made up of 17 amino acids. The V gene end was trimmed by 7 bases and the J gene end by 1 base; junction bases not matched to a gene: 9. The germline V gene has CDR1 LNHDA and CDR2 SQIVND (reference sequence). CDR3 sequence reads: CASTRTGGSASNQPQHF. In DNA, the CDR3 is TGTGCCAGTACTCGGACAGGGGGCTCTGCGAGCAATCAGCCCCAGCATTTT.

The chain is built from TRBV27 and TRBJ2-6; 8 nucleotides agree with TRBD1. Germline CDR1 is MNHEY and CDR2 is SMNVEV (reference sequence). This CDR3 contains 19 residues. With V trimmed by 5 bases and J by 0 bases, 12 bases remained unmatched. CDR3 DNA: TGTGCCAGCAGTGTCGGACAGGGAGGTTTTCTCTCTGGGGCCAACGTCCTGACTTTC. This sequence encodes CASSVGQGGFLSGANVLTF.

This clonotype was found a few times. The chain is built from TRBV4-3 and TRBJ2-1; the match to TRBD1 covers 7 bases. Germline lookup yields CDR1 LGHNA and CDR2 YSLEER. The CDR3 consists of 16 residues. With V trimmed by 1 base and J by 5 bases, 8 bases remained unmatched. The CDR3 DNA follows: TGCGCCAGCAGCCAAGGCCCCGGGACAGAGGACAATGAGCAGTTCTTC. Amino acid sequence: CASSQGPGTEDNEQFF.

This clonotype has more than one count but fewer than ten. CDR3 bases: TGTGCCAGCAGCCCCAGCACTAGCGGAGAGACCCAGTACTTC. Residues: CASSPSTSGETQYF. The chain joins TRBV7-9 to TRBJ2-5, with TRBD2 matching over 8 bases. V lost 5 bases, J lost 4 bases, and 6 bases stayed unmatched. The CDR3 is made up of 14 amino acids. Germline CDR1 SEHNR, CDR2 FQNEAQ (reference sequence).

This clonotype was found many times. This sequence joins TRBV28 and TRBJ1-2, with no clear D. CDR1 and CDR2 (germline): MDHEN, SYDVKM. The V and J ends lost 1 base and 4 bases respectively, with 4 bases between them. CDR3 size: 12 residues. This chain's CDR3 is CASSLSSYGYTF. CDR3 nucleotides: TGTGCCAGCAGTTTATCCAGCTATGGCTACACCTTC.

This chain connects TRBV21-1 to TRBJ1-2. TRBV21-1 is listed as a pseudogene. This CDR3 spans 15 amino acids. CDR3 protein: CASSKVPKTNYGYTF. In DNA form, the CDR3 reads TGTGCCAGCAGCAAAGTTCCTAAGACTAACTATGGCTACACCTTC.

The chain couples TRBV6-1 to TRBJ2-5; perhaps TRBD1 as D (5 bases). V was shortened by 5 bases and J by 4 bases, with 8 bases between the two germline ends. The CDR3 length is 12 residues. In germline, CDR1 is MNHNS, CDR2 SASEGT. The CDR3 loop is CASSLQGETQYF. In nucleotides, the CDR3 is TGTGCCAGCAGTCTGCAGGGAGAGACCCAGTACTTC.

The chain couples TRBV3-1 to TRBJ2-4; D gene ambiguous. V gave up 0 bases and J gave up 7 bases, with 7 bases separating them. Germline V gene sequence: CDR1 LGHDT, CDR2 YNNKEL (reference sequence). The CDR3 contains 13 residues. The CDR3 DNA is TGTGCCAGCAGCCAAGACCCTCACAACATTCAGTACTTC. Its protein product is CASSQDPHNIQYF.

Regarding this clonotype: Possible read error: a much larger clone is one base away. The rearrangement joins TRBV18 to TRBJ1-2; perhaps TRBD1 as D (5 bases). The CDR3 length is 17 residues. CDR1 and CDR2 from the germline V gene are KGHSH and LQKENI. Trimming removed 3 bases from V and 1 base from J, with 18 bases in between. CDR3 nucleotides: TGTGCCAGCTCACCGGATACTACGTTGGGGGGTAACTATGGCTACACCTTC. This gives the protein CASSPDTTLGGNYGYTF.

The chain uses TRBV20-1 and TRBJ2-3, with 7 bases identical to TRBD2. The CDR3 length is 15 residues. Germline CDR1 and CDR2: DFQATT and SNEGSKA (reference sequence). Unmatched junction bases numbered 9, after V lost 6 bases and J lost 0 bases. The DNA of the CDR3 is TGCAGTGCGCCATCATCTAGCGGTAGCACAGATACGCAGTATTTT. Residues: CSAPSSSGSTDTQYF.

The genes are TRBV28 and TRBJ2-3; unclear D gene. The V end was cut by 4 bases, the J end by 4 bases, with 9 bases between. The CDR3 consists of 13 residues. CDR1 MDHEN and CDR2 SYDVKM come from the germline V gene. Here the CDR3 reads CASSSRVADTQYF. The CDR3 bases are TGTGCCAGCAGTTCGCGAGTAGCAGATACGCAGTATTTT. The entire variable domain, with the rest obtained from reference TRBV28 and TRBJ2-3, is as follows: DVKVTQSSRYLVKRTGEKVFLECVQDMDHENMFWYRQDPGLGLRLIYFSYDVKMKEKGDIPEGYSVSREKKERFSLILESASTNQTSMYLCASSSRVADTQYFGPGTRLTVL.

Notes on this clonotype: One end of the junction does not line up with germline, which may come from a read error. The chain uses TRBV7-8 and TRBJ2-2, with D possibly called TRBD1 or TRBD2 (5 bases each). CDR1 and CDR2 (germline): SGHVS, FQNEAQ. This CDR3 has 13 residues. In DNA, the CDR3 is TGTGCCAGCAGCTTCTGGGGTTCCCGGGACCTGTTTTTT. It encodes CASSFWGSRDLFF.

The chain uses TRBV20-1 and TRBJ2-1; 9 nucleotides align to TRBD2. The CDR3 runs to 14 residues. The germline V gene encodes CDR1 DFQATT and CDR2 SNEGSKA (reference sequence). V lost 3 bases, J lost 7 bases, and 7 bases stayed unmatched. The CDR3 here is CSASASGIVNEQFF. In DNA form, the CDR3 reads TGCAGTGCTAGTGCTAGCGGGATCGTTAATGAGCAGTTCTTC.

This clonotype was counted between two and nine times. The V gene is TRBV29-1, the J gene TRBJ2-1; 8 bases match TRBD2. Germline CDR1 reads SQVTM; CDR2 reads ANQGSEA. Germline trimming cut 2 bases from V and 7 bases from J; bases unmatched to any gene: 10. The CDR3 is 15 residues long. CDR3 sequence (DNA): TGCAGCGTTGAACCCGGGACTAGTCGACTTAATGAGCAGTTCTTC. Protein: CSVEPGTSRLNEQFF.

In this sample, this clonotype turned up many times. This rearrangement joins TRBV7-9 to TRBJ1-1; TRBD1 aligns across 7 bases. Germline V CDR1 and CDR2: SEHNR, FQNEAQ (reference sequence). The CDR3 totals 12 residues. In DNA, the CDR3 is TGTGGAGGGGGCCTCATAGGCACTGAAGCTTTCTTT. Its translation is CGGGLIGTEAFF.

In its sample, this clonotype was seen many times. The chain joins TRBV7-6 to TRBJ2-7, with D possibly being TRBD2 (6 bases). In germline, CDR1 is SGHVS, CDR2 FNYEAQ. The CDR3 loop spans 16 amino acids. Trimming cost V 3 bases and J 7 bases, with 22 bases left between them. CDR3 region: CASSFGFGRGAGEQYF. CDR3 coding DNA: TGTGCCAGCAGCTTCGGGTTCGGGAGAGGGGCTGGGGAGCAGTACTTC.

This clonotype was counted at least ten times. This chain uses TRBV10-1 with TRBJ2-3; TRBD1 is a possible D gene (6 bases). Germline CDR1 and CDR2: WNHNN and SYGVQD (reference sequence). CDR3 length equals 16 residues. V was cut by 0 bases and J by 5 bases, with 15 bases left in between. CDR3 nucleotide sequence: TGCGCCAGCAGTGAGTCGGCGACAGGTACCGGAGATACGCAGTATTTT. Its translation: CASSESATGTGDTQYF.

In this sample, this clonotype turned up many times. This sequence joins TRBV7-9 and TRBJ1-2, with D unresolved. Trimming cost V 1 base and J 4 bases, with 7 bases left between them. The CDR3 covers 13 residues. CDR1 is SEHNR, CDR2 FQNEAQ, per germline (reference sequence). The CDR3 sequence is CASSLGQVYGYTF. In DNA form, the CDR3 reads TGTGCCAGCAGCTTAGGCCAGGTCTATGGCTACACCTTC.

This clonotype was recorded at least ten times. The gene calls are TRBV3-1 and TRBJ2-7; a possible D gene is TRBD1 (5 bases). From germline, CDR1 is LGHDT and CDR2 YNNKEL (reference sequence). There are 13 residues in the CDR3. The V end was cut by 8 bases, the J end by 4 bases, with 15 bases between. CDR3 region: CASGKGIQYEQYF. CDR3 DNA sequence: TGTGCCAGCGGGAAGGGGATACAGTACGAGCAGTACTTC.

This clonotype was counted at least ten times. The chain recombines TRBV20-1 with TRBJ1-4; 8 bases agree with TRBD1. Unmatched junction bases numbered 7, after V lost 0 bases and J lost 1 base. The CDR3 covers 17 residues. Per germline, CDR1 DFQATT and CDR2 SNEGSKA (reference sequence). The DNA for the CDR3 is TGCAGTGCTAGAGAGATGACAGGGGCGGGAACTAATGAAAAACTGTTTTTT. Protein: CSAREMTGAGTNEKLFF.

The chain combines TRBV12-3 or TRBV12-4 with TRBJ1-2, with D perhaps matching TRBD1 (5 bases). CDR3 length equals 15 residues. Trimming took off 3 bases at V and 5 bases at J, with 16 bases between the two ends. In DNA, the CDR3 is TGTGCCAGCAGTTTTCAAGGCACAGGCCCATATGGCTACACCTTC. Translated, it gives CASSFQGTGPYGYTF.

This clonotype was seen just once. The gene calls are TRBV24-1 and TRBJ2-7; no reliable D call. The CDR3 is 13 amino acids. CDR1 and CDR2 from the germline V gene are KGHDR and SFDVKD. Trimming removed 4 bases from V and 1 base from J, with 7 bases in between. CDR3 sequence reads: CATSDWGSYEQYF. In DNA form, the CDR3 reads TGTGCCACCAGTGACTGGGGATCCTACGAGCAGTACTTC.

Many counts were recorded for this clonotype. The chain joins TRBV6-2 or TRBV6-3 to TRBJ2-5, with 8 bases identical to TRBD2. Per the germline V gene, CDR1 is MNHEY and CDR2 is SVGEGT. The CDR3 sequence is 14 residues long. V was clipped by 0 bases and J by 4 bases; unmatched bases: 1. CDR3: CASSYSGRGETQYF. In DNA form, the CDR3 reads TGTGCCAGCAGTTACTCCGGGAGGGGAGAGACCCAGTACTTC.